The entry below describes one T cell receptor (beta chain). Trimming removed 4 bases at V and 3 bases at J, with 9 bases between. Germline V gives CDR1 SQVTM, CDR2 ANQGSEA. CDR3 length equals 12 residues. Libraries were prepared by immunoSEQ multiplex PCR; TCRdb keeps only in-frame clonotypes and omits some of them. The repertoire holds 440,000 or so clones, with about nine tenths as singletons. Patients of the Seattle cohort, enrolled during active infection, were followed longitudinally. This sample is part of a study of blood T cell repertoires in COVID-19. The sequencing sample was made of peripheral blood. The chain employs TRBV29-1 and TRBJ1-1; D is possibly TRBD1 (5 bases). The origin of this receptor is a woman aged 35 to 49 with COVID-19, enrolled during active disease. The DNA for the CDR3 is TGCAGCGTTGTCAGGGTGGACACTGAAGCTTTCTTT. Encoded protein: CSVVRVDTEAFF.